This T cell receptor beta chain was identified during a study of T-cell memory formation after mild COVID-19. About this clonotype itself: Its antigen is currently unknown.

The length of the CDR3 is 13 residues. Germline CDR1 LGHNA, CDR2 YSLEER. Trimming took 0 bases from V and 5 from J, leaving 8 bases between them. A single record per CDR3 protein comes from TCRdb applying MiXCR to the 5' RACE reads. The sample records 250,000 to 350,000 distinct CDR3 sequences, more than 13% being singletons. General observations from the study: The study detected some responding clones in pre-infection memory, suggesting cross-reactive memory joined. CD8+ contracting clones occupied EMRA, while CD4+ ones occupied mainly CM and EM. Confirmation of SARS-CoV-2 specificity was lacking for second-wave clones peaking day 37.

The chain is built from TRBV4-3 and TRBJ2-7; the D gene is possibly TRBD1 (5 bases). The sample was PBMCs or a T cell subset sorted from them (not recorded which). This receptor was taken from a man younger than 35 who had mild COVID-19 (a few samples of this study predate the infection). Cell type and time point are not known. The CDR3 is CASSQDRENEQYV. DNA of the CDR3: TGCGCCAGCAGCCAAGACAGGGAAAACGAGCAGTACGTC.